This TCR beta chain appears in the sequencing data of a study of identical twins. General observations from the study: Monozygotic twins shared more out-of-frame TCR alpha than recombination models predicted.

In the case of this clonotype: Its antigen is not identified.

One entry per CDR3 protein, called by TCRdb with MiXCR from the 5' RACE reads. The sample consists of about 700,000 distinct CDR3 sequences, under 9% of them appearing once. Per germline, CDR1 SGHVS and CDR2 FQNEAQ. The CDR3 is 14 residues long. Deletions cut 5 bases from V and 3 bases from J, with 10 bases between. These records were also assigned to another study, of yellow fever vaccine responses in identical twins.

The receptor was isolated from a woman under 30 in good health. Sequencing input: PBMCs. The V gene is TRBV7-8, the J gene TRBJ2-2; D not certain. This CDR3 reads CASSILWDTGELFF. The CDR3 region has the DNA TGTGCCAGCAGCATATTATGGGACACCGGGGAGCTGTTTTTT.